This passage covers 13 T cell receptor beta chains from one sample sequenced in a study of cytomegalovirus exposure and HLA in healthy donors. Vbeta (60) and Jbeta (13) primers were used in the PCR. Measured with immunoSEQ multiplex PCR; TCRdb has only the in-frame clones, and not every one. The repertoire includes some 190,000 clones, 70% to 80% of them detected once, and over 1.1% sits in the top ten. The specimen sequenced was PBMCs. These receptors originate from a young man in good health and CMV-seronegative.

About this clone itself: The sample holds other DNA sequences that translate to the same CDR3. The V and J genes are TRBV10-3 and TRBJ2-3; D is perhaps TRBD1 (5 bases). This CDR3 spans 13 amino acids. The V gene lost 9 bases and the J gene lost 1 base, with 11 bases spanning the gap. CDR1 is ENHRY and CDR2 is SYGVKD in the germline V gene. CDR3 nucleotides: TGTGCCATTCAGGGCGGCGGCACAGATACGCAGTATTTT. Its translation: CAIQGGGTDTQYF.

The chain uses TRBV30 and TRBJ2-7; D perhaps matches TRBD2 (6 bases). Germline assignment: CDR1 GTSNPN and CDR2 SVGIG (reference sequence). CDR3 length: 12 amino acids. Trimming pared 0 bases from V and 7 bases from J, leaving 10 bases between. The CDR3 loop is CAWSVVREEQYF. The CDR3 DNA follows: TGTGCCTGGAGTGTTGTACGGGAGGAGCAGTACTTC.

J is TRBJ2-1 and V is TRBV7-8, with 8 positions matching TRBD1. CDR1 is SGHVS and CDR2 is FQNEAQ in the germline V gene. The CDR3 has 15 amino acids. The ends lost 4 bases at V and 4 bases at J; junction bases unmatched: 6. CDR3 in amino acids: CASSSDRATYNEQFF. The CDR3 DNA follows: TGTGCCAGCAGCTCGGACAGGGCAACTTACAATGAGCAGTTCTTC.

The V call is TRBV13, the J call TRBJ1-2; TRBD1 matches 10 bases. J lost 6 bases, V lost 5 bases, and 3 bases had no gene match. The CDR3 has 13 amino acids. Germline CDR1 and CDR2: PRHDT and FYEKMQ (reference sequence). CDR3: CASSGQGVDGYTF. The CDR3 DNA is TGTGCCAGCAGCGGACAGGGGGTTGATGGCTACACCTTC.

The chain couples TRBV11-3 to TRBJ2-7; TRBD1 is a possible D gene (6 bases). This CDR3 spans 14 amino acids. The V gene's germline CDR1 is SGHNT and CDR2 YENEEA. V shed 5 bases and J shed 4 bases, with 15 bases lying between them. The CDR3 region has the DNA TGTGCCAGCAGCCCCCAGAACAGGGTTTACGAGCAGTACTTC. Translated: CASSPQNRVYEQYF. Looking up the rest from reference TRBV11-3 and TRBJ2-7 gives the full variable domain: EAGVVQSPRYKIIEKKQPVAFWCNPISGHNTLYWYLQNLGQGPELLIRYENEEAVDDSQLPKDRFSAERLKGVDSTLKIQPAELGDSAVYLCASSPQNRVYEQYFGPGTRLTVT.

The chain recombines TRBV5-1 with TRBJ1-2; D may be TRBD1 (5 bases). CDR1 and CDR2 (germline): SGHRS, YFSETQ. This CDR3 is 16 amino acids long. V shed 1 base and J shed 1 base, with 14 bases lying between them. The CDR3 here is CASSLLHSGGNYGYTF. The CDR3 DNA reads TGCGCCAGCAGCTTGCTCCACTCGGGGGGTAACTATGGCTACACCTTC.

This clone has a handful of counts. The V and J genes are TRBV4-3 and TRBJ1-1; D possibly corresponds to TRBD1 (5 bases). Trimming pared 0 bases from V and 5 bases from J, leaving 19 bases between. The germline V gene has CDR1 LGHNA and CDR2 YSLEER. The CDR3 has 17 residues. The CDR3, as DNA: TGCGCCAGCAGCCAAGATTACGGCCTACTGGGGCGGACTGAAGCTTTCTTT. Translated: CASSQDYGLLGRTEAFF.

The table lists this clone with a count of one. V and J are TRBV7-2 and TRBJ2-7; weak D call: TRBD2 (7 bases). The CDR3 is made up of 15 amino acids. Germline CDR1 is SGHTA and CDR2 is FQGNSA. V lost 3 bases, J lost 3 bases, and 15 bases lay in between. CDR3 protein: CASSFWGGQNYEQYF. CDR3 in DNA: TGTGCCAGCAGCTTTTGGGGGGGGCAAAACTACGAGCAGTACTTC.

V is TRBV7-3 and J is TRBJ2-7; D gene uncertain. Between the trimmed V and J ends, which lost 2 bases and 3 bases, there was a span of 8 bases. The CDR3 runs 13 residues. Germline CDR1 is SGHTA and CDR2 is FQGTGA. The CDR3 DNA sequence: TGTGCCAGCAGCTTACTCCCCTTCTACGAGCAGTACTTC. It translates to CASSLLPFYEQYF.

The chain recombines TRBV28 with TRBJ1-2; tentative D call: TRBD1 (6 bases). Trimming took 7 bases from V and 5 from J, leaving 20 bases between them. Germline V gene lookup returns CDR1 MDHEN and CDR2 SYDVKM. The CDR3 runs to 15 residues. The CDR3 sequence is CASTNAGGRVYGYTF. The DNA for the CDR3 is TGTGCCAGCACCAACGCCGGGGGGCGCGTGTATGGCTACACCTTC.

In DNA, the CDR3 is TGTGCCAGCAGTGAAAATCGGGGTAGCGGGAGACCCGGGGAGCTGTTTTTT. Translating it yields CASSENRGSGRPGELFF. The chain joins TRBV6-1 to TRBJ2-2; 9 bases align to TRBD2. From germline, CDR1 is MNHNS and CDR2 SASEGT. The CDR3 is made up of 17 amino acids. V trimming: 2 bases; J trimming: 6 bases; junction bases outside the gene matches: 10.

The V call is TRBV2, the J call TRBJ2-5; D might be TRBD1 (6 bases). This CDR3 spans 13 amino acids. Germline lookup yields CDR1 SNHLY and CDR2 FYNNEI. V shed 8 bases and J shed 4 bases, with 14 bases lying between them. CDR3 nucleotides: TGTGCCAGCGGCAGGGGACGGAGAGAGACCCAGTACTTC. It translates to CASGRGRRETQYF.

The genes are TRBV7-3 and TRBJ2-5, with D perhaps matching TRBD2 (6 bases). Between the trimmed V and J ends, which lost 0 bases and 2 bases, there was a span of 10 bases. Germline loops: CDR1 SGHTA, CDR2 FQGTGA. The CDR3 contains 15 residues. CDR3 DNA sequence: TGTGCCAGCAGCTTAACCGGGGGACCTCAAGAGACCCAGTACTTC. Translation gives CASSLTGGPQETQYF.